The 6 T cell receptor beta chains in this list originate from one sample, sequenced in a study of T cell clones after liver transplantation (dated by TCRdb to about 2019). Which antigens these TCRs recognize remains unknown. Alloreactive TCRbeta sequences were defined by sequencing the proliferating CFSE-low cells from the MLR. The method was the immunoSEQ multiplex PCR assay. TCRdb limited this immuneACCESS table to in-frame rearrangements with V and J called. A share of clones is missing; checked studies link under half to unresolved V genes, and the rest is unexplained. This sample lists roughly 5,200 clones; 25% to 30% were detected once. The top ten hold 12% to 15% of the sample. The sequencing sample was made of CD4+ T cells from cultured PBMCs. These receptors all come from a human patient who received a liver transplant. Some T cells seen after a transplant may have their origin in the graft donor.

This clone was seen only a few times. The CDR3 reads CASRGWNTGELFF. Here the CDR3 DNA reads TGTGCCAGCAGGGGCTGGAACACCGGGGAGCTGTTTTTT. The chain uses TRBV11-2 and TRBJ2-2; D is undetermined. Germline V lookup: CDR1 SGHAT, CDR2 FQNNGV. V gave up 6 bases and J gave up 1 base, with 6 bases separating them. The CDR3 runs to 13 residues. The whole variable domain, remainder taken from reference TRBV11-2 and TRBJ2-2, is EAGVAQSPRYKIIEKRQSVAFWCNPISGHATLYWYQQILGQGPKLLIQFQNNGVVDDSQLPKDRFSAERLKGVDSTLKIQPAKLEDSAVYLCASRGWNTGELFFGEGSRLTVL.

The J gene is TRBJ1-1, the V gene TRBV7-5. TRBV7-5 is a known pseudogene. The CDR3 has 12 residues. The CDR3 loop is CASSRPGSEAFF. The CDR3 coding sequence is TGTGCCAGCAGCCGCCCCGGAAGCGAAGCTTTCTTT.

A few counts support this clone. The sample contains more than one DNA sequence encoding this CDR3. The chain couples TRBV5-1 to TRBJ1-1; unclear D gene. Per the germline V gene, CDR1 is SGHRS and CDR2 is YFSETQ. This CDR3 spans 14 amino acids. V lost 0 bases, J lost 1 base, and 7 bases lay in between. The CDR3 DNA reads TGCGCCAGCAGCTTGGAGGGAGGGAACACTGAAGCTTTCTTT. As protein: CASSLEGGNTEAFF.

This sequence joins TRBV5-1 and TRBJ1-2; D gene uncertain. The V end lost 1 base, the J end lost 8 bases, and 15 bases lay between the germline ends. This CDR3 spans 14 amino acids. Per germline, CDR1 SGHRS and CDR2 YFSETQ. The CDR3 sequence is CASSLSDGEAGYTF. The CDR3 DNA sequence: TGCGCCAGCAGCTTGAGTGACGGAGAAGCGGGCTACACCTTC.

This clone was picked up a small number of times. The gene calls are TRBV7-6 and TRBJ2-1; no clear D. This CDR3 is built from 13 residues. The V gene lost 6 bases and the J gene lost 0 bases, with 6 bases spanning the gap. The germline V gene encodes CDR1 SGHVS and CDR2 FNYEAQ. In DNA, the CDR3 is TGTGCCAGCAGTCGGAGCTCCTACAATGAGCAGTTCTTC. Encoded protein: CASSRSSYNEQFF.

This clone appeared a few times. CDR3 sequence: CASSSGQSNEQFF. The CDR3 bases are TGTGCCAGCAGTAGCGGACAGTCCAATGAGCAGTTCTTC. The genes are TRBV2 and TRBJ2-1; a weak D match, TRBD1 (6 bases). V lost 5 bases, J lost 6 bases, and 11 bases lay in between. Per germline, CDR1 SNHLY and CDR2 FYNNEI. The CDR3 consists of 13 residues.